The rows below give T cell receptor beta chains drawn from one sample of a study of OX40 agonist ivuxolimab in advanced cancers. Sequencing was performed with immunoSEQ multiplex PCR; in TCRdb, only in-frame clones are kept and a portion is missing. This sample has tens of thousands of clones, with approximately 90% found just once. Sequencing used CD4+ or CD8+ T cells sorted from blood, obtained in a trial of the OX40 agonist ivuxolimab. These receptor sequences come from an adult with an advanced solid tumor such as melanoma, head and neck, liver or kidney cancer. Each CDR3 is given with its conserved first and last residue. The order of the fields is clone size, V gene, CDR3 protein. Clone size is given for some rows only: seen once, a few or many times, or a class if the clone is expanded.

>few|TRBV2
CASSGTGVNTEAFF
>once|TRBV10-2
CASSLSGVNTGELFF
>-|TRBV20-1
CSAGEESEQYF
>-|TRBV4-1
CASSPPLAKSPDTQYF
>-|TRBV6-6
CASLDRGTDTQYF
>-|TRBV6-5
CASSSRQGLLEKLFF
>-|TRBV4-2
CASSQGDFGALAKNIQYF
>-|TRBV7-2
CASSLRLSSGTQYF
>-|TRBV6-1
CASTMTSGQTYEQYF
>-|TRBV5-6
CASSFISGANVLTF
>-|TRBV4-3
CASSINVGGAYEQYF
>once|TRBV6-5
CASSRTSGTYNEQFF
>-|TRBV30
CAFQWPTNSPLHF
>once|TRBV5-6
CASSLDTEAFF
>-|TRBV5-4
CASSADSHQTQYF
>-|TRBV6-5
CASSYGQGEFF
>-|TRBV19
CASSIGAKGELFF
>-|TRBV7-9
CASSWSTATNTEAFF
>once|TRBV14
CASSQVGEANRQYF
>once|TRBV6-5
CASSLGQGGTEAFF
>-|TRBV9
CASSTHPSAQETQYF
>-|TRBV9
CASSVDGSGGADTQYF
>-|TRBV18
CASSPGTASSGNTIYF
>-|TRBV6-5
CASSEVTSVYEQYF
>-|TRBV10-3
CAIREGGEPNTEAFF
>-|TRBV19
CASSIDRGTEAFF
>-|TRBV5-1
CASSLDRTGKGLAKNIQYF
>-|TRBV6-4
CASSDSGGSQPQHF
>-|TRBV13
CASSPQGSRSYEQYF
>-|TRBV5-4
CASSPGQTNSPLHF
>once|TRBV6-5
CASSPNGAGNSPLHF
>-|TRBV30
CAWSVIGAGANVLTF
>few|TRBV5-8
CASSHKGRQSYGYTF
>few|TRBV7-2
CASSRETDGYTF
>-|TRBV7-8
CASSFGSGGLSSGNTIYF
>-|TRBV7-2
CASSLVEVRGVGYGYTF
>-|TRBV6-4
CASSTEPTGTQGYGYTF
>-|TRBV30
CAWMFGGKTQYF
>-|TRBV11-3
CASSFDGNGNEQFF
>-|TRBV11-3
CASSLGRGQYNEQFF
>-|TRBV5-4
CASSSTESGANVLTF
>-|TRBV30
CAWRSEGLNTEAFF
>-|TRBV4-3
CASSQADRGPNEQFF
>-|TRBV6-1
CASRERAGVSPDTQYF
>once|TRBV6-1
CASSEFRRTSGRIDTQYF
>-|TRBV9
CASTAGLAGGYQETQYF
>-|TRBV28
CASSLKGWIADTQYF
>-|TRBV7-2
CASSTSGPLIYGYTF
>-|TRBV4-2
CASSQDKGDRNTF
>once|TRBV18
CASSPFQDATDTQYF
>-|TRBV5-6
CASSRTGGTYNEQFF
>-|TRBV25-1
CASAGGPGGGYTF
>-|TRBV4-3
CASSYGTGTYEQYF
>-|TRBV5-1
CASSRGQDYGYTF
>-|TRBV2
CASHWDQDEQFF
>-|TRBV19
CASSMEGNQPQHF
>-|TRBV19
CASSVGRDNSPLHF
>-|TRBV5-4
CASSGEGQGRSVSYF
>-|TRBV5-4
CASSLAYAYEQYF